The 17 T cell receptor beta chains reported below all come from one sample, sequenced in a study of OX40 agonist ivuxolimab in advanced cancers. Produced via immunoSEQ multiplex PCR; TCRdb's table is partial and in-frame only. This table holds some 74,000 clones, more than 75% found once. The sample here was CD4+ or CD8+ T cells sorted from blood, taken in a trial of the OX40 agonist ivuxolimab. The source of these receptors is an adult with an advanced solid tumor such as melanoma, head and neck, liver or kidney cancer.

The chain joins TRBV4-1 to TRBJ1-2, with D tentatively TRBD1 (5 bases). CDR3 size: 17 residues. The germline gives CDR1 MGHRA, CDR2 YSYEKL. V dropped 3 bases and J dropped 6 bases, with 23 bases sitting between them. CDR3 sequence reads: CASSHGYHLPGRDGYTF. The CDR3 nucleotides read TGCGCCAGCAGCCATGGGTATCACTTGCCAGGGAGGGATGGCTACACCTTC.

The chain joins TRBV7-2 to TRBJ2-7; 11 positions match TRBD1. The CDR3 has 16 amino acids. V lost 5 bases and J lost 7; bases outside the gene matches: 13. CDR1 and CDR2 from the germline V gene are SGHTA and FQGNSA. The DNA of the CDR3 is TGTGCCAGCAGCGTCACCGGGACAGGGGGATCAAGGGAGCAGTACTTC. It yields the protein CASSVTGTGGSREQYF.

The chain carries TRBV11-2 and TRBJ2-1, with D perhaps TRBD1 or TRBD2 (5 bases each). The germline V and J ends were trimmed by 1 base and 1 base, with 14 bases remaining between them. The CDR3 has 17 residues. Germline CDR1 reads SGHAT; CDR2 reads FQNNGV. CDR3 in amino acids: CASSLVSGRVSYNEQFF. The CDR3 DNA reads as TGTGCCAGCAGCTTAGTGTCGGGGCGGGTATCCTACAATGAGCAGTTCTTC.

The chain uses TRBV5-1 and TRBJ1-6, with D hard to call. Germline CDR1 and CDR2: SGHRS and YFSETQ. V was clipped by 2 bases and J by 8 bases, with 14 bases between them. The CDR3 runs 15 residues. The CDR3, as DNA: TGCGCCAGCAGCTTAAACGGTAATGTGGATTCACCCCTCCACTTT. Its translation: CASSLNGNVDSPLHF.

CDR3 residues: CASSYSAGTHEQYF. The CDR3 bases are TGTGCCAGCAGTTACTCGGCAGGGACCCACGAGCAGTACTTC. The chain has TRBV6-5 and TRBJ2-7; perhaps D is TRBD1 or TRBD2 (5 bases each). CDR1 is MNHEY and CDR2 is SVGAGI in the germline V gene. Trimming stripped 0 bases from V and 5 bases from J, with 11 bases between. The CDR3 runs 14 residues.

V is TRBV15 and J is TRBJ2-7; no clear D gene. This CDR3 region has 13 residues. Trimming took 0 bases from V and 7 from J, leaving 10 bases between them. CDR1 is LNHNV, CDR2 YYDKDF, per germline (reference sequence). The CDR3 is CATSRDLSWEQYF. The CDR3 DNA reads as TGTGCCACCAGCAGAGATCTCAGTTGGGAGCAGTACTTC.

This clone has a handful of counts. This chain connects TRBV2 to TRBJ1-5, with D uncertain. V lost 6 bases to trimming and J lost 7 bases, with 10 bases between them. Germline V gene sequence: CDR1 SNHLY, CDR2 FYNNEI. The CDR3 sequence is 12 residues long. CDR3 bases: TGTGCCAGCAGCTACATAATCCAGCCCCAGCATTTT. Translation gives CASSYIIQPQHF.

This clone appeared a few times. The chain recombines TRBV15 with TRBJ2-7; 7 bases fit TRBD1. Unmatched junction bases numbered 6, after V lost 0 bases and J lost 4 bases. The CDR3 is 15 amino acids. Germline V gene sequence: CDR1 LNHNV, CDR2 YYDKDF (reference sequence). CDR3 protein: CATSREGDRAYEQYF. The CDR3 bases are TGTGCCACCAGCAGAGAGGGTGACAGGGCGTACGAGCAGTACTTC.

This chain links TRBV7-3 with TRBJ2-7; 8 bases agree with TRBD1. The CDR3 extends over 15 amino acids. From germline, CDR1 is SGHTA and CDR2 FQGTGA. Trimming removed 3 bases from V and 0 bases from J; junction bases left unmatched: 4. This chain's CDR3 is CASSLAGGDSYEQYF. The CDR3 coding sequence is TGTGCCAGCAGCTTGGCAGGGGGCGACTCCTACGAGCAGTACTTC. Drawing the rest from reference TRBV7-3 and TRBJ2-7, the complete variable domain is GAGVSQTPSNKVTEKGKYVELRCDPISGHTALYWYRQSLGQGPEFLIYFQGTGAADDSGLPNDRFFAVRPEGSVSTLKIQRTERGDSAVYLCASSLAGGDSYEQYFGPGTRLTVT.

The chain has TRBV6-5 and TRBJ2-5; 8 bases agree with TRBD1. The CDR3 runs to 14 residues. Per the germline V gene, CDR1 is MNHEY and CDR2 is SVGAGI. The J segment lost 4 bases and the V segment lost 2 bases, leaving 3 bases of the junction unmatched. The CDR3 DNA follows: TGTGCCAGCAGTTACCAGGACAGGGCAGAGACCCAGTACTTC. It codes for CASSYQDRAETQYF.

The CDR3 DNA follows: TGTGCCAGCTACCCCGGGCCAAGGAGAGGTGAGCAGTTCTTC. Protein: CASYPGPRRGEQFF. The rearrangement uses TRBV6-1 and TRBJ2-1, with D hard to call. The CDR3 sequence is 14 residues long. V lost 8 bases, J lost 9 bases, and 20 bases lay in between. CDR1 and CDR2 (germline): MNHNS, SASEGT.

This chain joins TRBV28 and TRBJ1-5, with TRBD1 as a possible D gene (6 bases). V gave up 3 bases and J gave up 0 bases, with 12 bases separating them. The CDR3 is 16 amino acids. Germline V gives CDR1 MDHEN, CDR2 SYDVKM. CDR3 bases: TGTGCCAGCAGTTTGCACCAGGGGAATAGCAATCAGCCCCAGCATTTT. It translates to CASSLHQGNSNQPQHF.

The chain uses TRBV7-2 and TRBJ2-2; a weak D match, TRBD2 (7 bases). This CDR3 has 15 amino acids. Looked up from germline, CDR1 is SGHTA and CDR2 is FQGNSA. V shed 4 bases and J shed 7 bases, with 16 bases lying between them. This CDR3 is CASSSSEGGRGELFF. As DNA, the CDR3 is TGTGCCAGCAGCTCCTCGGAGGGGGGGCGCGGGGAGCTGTTTTTT. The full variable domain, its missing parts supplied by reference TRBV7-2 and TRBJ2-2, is GAGVSQSPSNKVTEKGKDVELRCDPISGHTALYWYRQSLGQGLEFLIYFQGNSAPDKSGLPSDRFSAERTGGSVSTLTIQRTQQEDSAVYLCASSSSEGGRGELFFGEGSRLTVL.

In nucleotides, the CDR3 is TGTGCCTGGAGTGACCGGGGACAGGGGGACACTGAAGCTTTCTTT. Translated, it gives CAWSDRGQGDTEAFF. The genes are TRBV30 and TRBJ1-1, with 11 bases lining up with TRBD1. From germline, CDR1 is GTSNPN and CDR2 SVGIG (reference sequence). Trimming cost V 1 base and J 3 bases; bases outside gene matches: 4. This CDR3 has 15 residues. Full variable domain (remainder filled in from reference TRBV30 and TRBJ1-1): SQTIHQWPATLVQPVGSPLSLECTVEGTSNPNLYWYRQAAGRGLQLLFYSVGIGQISSEVPQNLSASRPQDRQFILSSKKLLLSDSGFYLCAWSDRGQGDTEAFFGQGTRLTVV.

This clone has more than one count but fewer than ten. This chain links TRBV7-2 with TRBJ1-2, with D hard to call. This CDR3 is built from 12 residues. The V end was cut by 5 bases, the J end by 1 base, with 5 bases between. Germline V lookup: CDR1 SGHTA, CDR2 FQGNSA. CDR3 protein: CASSPRNYGYTF. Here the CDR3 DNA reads TGTGCCAGCAGCCCCCGTAACTATGGCTACACCTTC.

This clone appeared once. DNA of the CDR3: TGTGCCAGCAGCCCCGGACAGCGCCAAGAGACCCAGTACTTC. This gives the protein CASSPGQRQETQYF. The V call is TRBV7-2, the J call TRBJ2-5; maybe TRBD1 (6 bases). CDR1 and CDR2 from the germline V gene are SGHTA and FQGNSA. The CDR3 extends over 14 amino acids. The germline V and J ends were trimmed by 5 bases and 1 base, with 11 bases remaining between them.

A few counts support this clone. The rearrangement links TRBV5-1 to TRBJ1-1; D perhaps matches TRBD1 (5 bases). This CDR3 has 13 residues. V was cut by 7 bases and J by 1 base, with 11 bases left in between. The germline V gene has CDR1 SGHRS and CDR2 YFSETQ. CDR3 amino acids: CASAGTANTEAFF. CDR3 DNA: TGCGCCAGCGCCGGGACGGCGAACACTGAAGCTTTCTTT.